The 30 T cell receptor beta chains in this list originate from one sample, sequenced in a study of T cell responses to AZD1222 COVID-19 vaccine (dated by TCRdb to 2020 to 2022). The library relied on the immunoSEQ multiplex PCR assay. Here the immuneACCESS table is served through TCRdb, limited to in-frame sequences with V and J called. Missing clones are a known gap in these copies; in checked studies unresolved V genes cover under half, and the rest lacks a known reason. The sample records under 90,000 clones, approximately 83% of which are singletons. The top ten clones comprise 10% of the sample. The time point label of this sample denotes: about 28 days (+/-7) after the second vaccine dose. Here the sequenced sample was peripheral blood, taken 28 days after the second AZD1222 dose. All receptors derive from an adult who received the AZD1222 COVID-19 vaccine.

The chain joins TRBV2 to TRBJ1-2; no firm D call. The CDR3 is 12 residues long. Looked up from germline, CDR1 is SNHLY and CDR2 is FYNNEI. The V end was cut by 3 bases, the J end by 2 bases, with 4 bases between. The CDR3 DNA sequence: TGTGCCAGCAGTGAGCGCAACTATGGCTACACCTTC. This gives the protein CASSERNYGYTF.

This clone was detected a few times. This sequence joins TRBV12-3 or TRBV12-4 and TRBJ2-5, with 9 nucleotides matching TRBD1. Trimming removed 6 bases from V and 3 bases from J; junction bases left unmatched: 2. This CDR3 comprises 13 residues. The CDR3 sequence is CASRTGGKETQYF. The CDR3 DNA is TGTGCCAGCAGGACAGGGGGGAAAGAGACCCAGTACTTC.

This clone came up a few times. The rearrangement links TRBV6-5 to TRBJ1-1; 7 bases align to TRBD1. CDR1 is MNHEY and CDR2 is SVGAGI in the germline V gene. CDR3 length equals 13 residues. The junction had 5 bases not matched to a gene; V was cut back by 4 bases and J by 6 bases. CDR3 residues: CASSSLGQAEAFF. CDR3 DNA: TGTGCCAGCAGTTCCCTCGGACAGGCTGAAGCTTTCTTT.

The CDR3 DNA is TGTGCCAGCAGCCCCCCTAGACAGGGAACGGGGGAGCAGTACTTC. It encodes CASSPPRQGTGEQYF. This rearrangement joins TRBV6-6 to TRBJ2-7; 7 bases align to TRBD1. The V and J ends lost 6 bases and 7 bases, in that order; junction bases with no gene match: 15. The CDR3 runs 15 residues. CDR1 and CDR2 (germline): MNHNY, SVGAGI (reference sequence).

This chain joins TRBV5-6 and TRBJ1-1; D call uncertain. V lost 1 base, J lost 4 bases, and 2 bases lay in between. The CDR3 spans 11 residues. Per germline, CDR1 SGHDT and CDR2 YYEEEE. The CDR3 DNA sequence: TGTGCCAGCAGCTTGTTCACTGAAGCTTTCTTT. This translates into CASSLFTEAFF.

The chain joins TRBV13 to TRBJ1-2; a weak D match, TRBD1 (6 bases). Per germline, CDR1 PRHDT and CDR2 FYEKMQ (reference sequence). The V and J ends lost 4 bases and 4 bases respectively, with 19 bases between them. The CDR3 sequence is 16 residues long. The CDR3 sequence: CASSYKQGTEGYGYTF. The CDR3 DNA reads TGTGCCAGCAGCTACAAACAGGGAACGGAGGGCTATGGCTACACCTTC.

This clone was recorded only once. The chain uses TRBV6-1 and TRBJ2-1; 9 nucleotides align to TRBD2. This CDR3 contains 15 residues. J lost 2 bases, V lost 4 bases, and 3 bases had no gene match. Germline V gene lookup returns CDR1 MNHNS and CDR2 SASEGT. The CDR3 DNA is TGTGCCAGCAGTGTAGCGGGGGACACCTACAATGAGCAGTTCTTC. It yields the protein CASSVAGDTYNEQFF.

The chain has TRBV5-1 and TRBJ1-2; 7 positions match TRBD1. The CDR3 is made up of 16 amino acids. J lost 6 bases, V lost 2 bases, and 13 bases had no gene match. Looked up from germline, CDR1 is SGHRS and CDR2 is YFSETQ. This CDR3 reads CASSLGFVRQGHGYTF. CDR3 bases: TGCGCCAGCAGCTTAGGTTTCGTACGACAGGGACATGGCTACACCTTC.

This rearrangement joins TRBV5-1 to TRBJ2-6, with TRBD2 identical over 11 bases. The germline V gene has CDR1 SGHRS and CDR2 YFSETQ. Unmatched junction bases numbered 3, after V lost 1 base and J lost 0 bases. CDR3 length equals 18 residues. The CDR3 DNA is TGCGCCAGCAGCTTGACTAGCGGGGGTAGCTCTGGGGCCAACGTCCTGACTTTC. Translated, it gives CASSLTSGGSSGANVLTF.

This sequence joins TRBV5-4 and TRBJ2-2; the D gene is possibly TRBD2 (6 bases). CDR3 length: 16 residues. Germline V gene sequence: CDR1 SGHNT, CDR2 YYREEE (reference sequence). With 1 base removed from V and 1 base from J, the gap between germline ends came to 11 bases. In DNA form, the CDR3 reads TGTGCCAGCAGCTTGCCGGCGGGGATGAACACCGGGGAGCTGTTTTTT. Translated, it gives CASSLPAGMNTGELFF.

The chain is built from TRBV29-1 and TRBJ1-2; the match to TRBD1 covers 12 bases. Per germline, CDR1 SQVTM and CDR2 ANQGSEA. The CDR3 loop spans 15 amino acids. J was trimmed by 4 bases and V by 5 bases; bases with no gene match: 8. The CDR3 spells CSVHRDRGRSYGYTF. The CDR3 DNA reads TGCAGCGTTCACCGGGACAGGGGGCGCAGCTATGGCTACACCTTC.

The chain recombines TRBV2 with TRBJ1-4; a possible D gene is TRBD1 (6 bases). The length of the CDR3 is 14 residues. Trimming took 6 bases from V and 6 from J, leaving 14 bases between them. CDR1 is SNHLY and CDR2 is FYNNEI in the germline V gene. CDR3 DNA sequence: TGTGCCAGCAGCTTAGGGGGGGCGGATGAAAAACTGTTTTTT. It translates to CASSLGGADEKLFF.

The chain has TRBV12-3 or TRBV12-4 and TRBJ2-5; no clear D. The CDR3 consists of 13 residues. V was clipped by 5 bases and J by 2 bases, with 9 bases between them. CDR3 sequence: CASSGVYQETQYF. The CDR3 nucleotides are TGTGCCAGCAGTGGCGTGTATCAAGAGACCCAGTACTTC.

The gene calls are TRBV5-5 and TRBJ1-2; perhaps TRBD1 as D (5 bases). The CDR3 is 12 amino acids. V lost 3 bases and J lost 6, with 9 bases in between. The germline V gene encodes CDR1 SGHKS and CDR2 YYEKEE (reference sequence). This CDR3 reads CASSWDGHGYTF. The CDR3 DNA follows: TGTGCCAGCAGCTGGGACGGACATGGCTACACCTTC.

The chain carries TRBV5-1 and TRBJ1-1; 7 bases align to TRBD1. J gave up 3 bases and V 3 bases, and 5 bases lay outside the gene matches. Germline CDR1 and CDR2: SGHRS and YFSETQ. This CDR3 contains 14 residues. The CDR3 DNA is TGCGCCAGCAGCTCATTCAGGGGGGACACTGAAGCTTTCTTT. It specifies CASSSFRGDTEAFF.

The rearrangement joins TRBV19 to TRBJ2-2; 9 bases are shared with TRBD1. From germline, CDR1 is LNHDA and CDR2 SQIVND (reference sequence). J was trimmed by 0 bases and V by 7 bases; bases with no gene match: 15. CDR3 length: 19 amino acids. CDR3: CASTPAYWDRDPNTGELFF. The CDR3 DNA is TGTGCCAGTACTCCGGCATATTGGGACAGGGATCCGAACACCGGGGAGCTGTTTTTT.

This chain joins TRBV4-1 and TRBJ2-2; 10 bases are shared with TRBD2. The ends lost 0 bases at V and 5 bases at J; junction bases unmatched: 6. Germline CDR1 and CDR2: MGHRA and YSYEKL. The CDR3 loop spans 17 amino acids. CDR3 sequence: CASSQDDLAGVTGELFF. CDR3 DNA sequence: TGCGCCAGCAGCCAAGACGATCTAGCGGGGGTAACCGGGGAGCTGTTTTTT.

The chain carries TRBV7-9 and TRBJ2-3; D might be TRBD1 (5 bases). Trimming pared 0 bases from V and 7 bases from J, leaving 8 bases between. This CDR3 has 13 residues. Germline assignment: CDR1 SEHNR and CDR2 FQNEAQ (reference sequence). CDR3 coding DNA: TGTGCCAGCAGCTTAGCAGGGGTCCATACGCAGTATTTT. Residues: CASSLAGVHTQYF.

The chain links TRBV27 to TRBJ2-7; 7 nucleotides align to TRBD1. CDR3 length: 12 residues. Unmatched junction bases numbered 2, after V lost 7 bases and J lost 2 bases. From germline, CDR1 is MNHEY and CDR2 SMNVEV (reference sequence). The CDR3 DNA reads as TGTGCCAGCATAGGGGGCCCCTACGAGCAGTACTTC. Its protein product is CASIGGPYEQYF.

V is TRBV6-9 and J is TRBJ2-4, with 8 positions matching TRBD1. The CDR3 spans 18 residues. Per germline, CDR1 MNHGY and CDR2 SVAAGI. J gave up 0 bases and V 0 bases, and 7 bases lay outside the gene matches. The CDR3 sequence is CASSYSSRGPVAKNIQYF. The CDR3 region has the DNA TGTGCCAGCAGTTATTCGAGCAGGGGGCCTGTAGCCAAAAACATTCAGTACTTC.

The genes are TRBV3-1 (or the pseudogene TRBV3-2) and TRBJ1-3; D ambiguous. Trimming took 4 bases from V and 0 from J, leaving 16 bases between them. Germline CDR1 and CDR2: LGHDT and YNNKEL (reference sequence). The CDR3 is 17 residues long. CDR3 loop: CASSLLTGFRSGNTIYF. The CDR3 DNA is TGTGCCAGCAGCCTCTTAACGGGATTTCGCTCTGGAAACACCATATATTTT.

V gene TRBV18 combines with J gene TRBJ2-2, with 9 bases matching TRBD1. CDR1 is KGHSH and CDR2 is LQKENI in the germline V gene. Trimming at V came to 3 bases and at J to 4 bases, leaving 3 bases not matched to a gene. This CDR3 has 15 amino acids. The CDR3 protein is CASSPGTGLTGELFF. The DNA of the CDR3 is TGTGCCAGCTCACCCGGGACAGGGCTCACCGGGGAGCTGTTTTTT.

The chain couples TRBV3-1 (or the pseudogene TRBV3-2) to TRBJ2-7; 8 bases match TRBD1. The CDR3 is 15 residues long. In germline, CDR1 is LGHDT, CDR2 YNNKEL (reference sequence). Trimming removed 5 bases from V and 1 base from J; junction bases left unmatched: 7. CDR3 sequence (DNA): TGTGCCAGCAGCTACGGACAGGGAGCATCCTACGAGCAGTACTTC. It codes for CASSYGQGASYEQYF.

The CDR3 is CASSERLLGLGNTEAFF. The CDR3 coding sequence is TGTGCCAGCAGTGAGCGGCTGTTGGGGTTGGGGAACACTGAAGCTTTCTTT. The chain joins TRBV6-1 to TRBJ1-1; no definite D call. Germline-derived CDR1 and CDR2 are MNHNS and SASEGT. The CDR3 is 17 residues long. V was trimmed by 3 bases and J by 1 base, leaving 18 bases between them.

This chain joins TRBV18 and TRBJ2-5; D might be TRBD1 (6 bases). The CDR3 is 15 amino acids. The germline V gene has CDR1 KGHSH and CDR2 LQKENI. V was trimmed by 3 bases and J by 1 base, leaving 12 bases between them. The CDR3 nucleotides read TGTGCCAGCTCACCGGGACAAATAGTCCAAGAGACCCAGTACTTC. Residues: CASSPGQIVQETQYF.

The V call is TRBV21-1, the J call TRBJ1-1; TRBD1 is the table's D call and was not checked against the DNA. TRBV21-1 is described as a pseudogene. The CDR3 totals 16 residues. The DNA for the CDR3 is TGTGCCAGCAGCAAAAAACCGGGACAGGGGGCCACTGAAGCTTTCTTT. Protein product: CASSKKPGQGATEAFF.

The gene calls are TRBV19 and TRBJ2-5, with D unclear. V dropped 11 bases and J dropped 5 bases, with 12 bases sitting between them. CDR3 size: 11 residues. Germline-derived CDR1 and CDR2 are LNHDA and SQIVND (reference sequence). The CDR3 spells CACGQSETQYF. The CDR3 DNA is TGTGCCTGTGGTCAAAGCGAGACCCAGTACTTC.

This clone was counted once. The CDR3 spells CATSESGQGRTDTQYF. CDR3 nucleotides: TGTGCCACCAGTGAGTCCGGTCAGGGCCGCACAGATACGCAGTATTTT. This chain uses TRBV24-1 with TRBJ2-3; tentatively, D is TRBD1 (5 bases). Trimming shortened V by 4 bases and J by 1 base, and 14 bases separated the two germline ends. There are 16 residues in the CDR3. From germline, CDR1 is KGHDR and CDR2 SFDVKD.

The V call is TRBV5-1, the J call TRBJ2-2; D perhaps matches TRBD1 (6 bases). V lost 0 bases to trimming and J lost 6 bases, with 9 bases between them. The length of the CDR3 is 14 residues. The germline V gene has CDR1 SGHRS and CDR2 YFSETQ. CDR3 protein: CASSLGQVAGELFF. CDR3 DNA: TGCGCCAGCAGCTTGGGACAGGTCGCCGGGGAGCTGTTTTTT.

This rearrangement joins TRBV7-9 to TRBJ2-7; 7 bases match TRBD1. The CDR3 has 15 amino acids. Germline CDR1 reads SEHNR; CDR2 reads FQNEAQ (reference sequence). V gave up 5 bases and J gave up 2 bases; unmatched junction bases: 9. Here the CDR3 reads CASSISRQGPYEQYF. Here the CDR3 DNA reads TGTGCCAGCAGCATATCCAGACAGGGACCCTACGAGCAGTACTTC.